These 15 T cell receptor beta chains share one sample of origin, sequenced in a study of CD8+CD57+ T cells in acquired aplastic anemia. According to the study, genomic DNA was the template for TCR beta VDJ and CDR3 profiling. TCRdb passed the reads through MiXCR, listing each CDR3 protein once. The sample has roughly 240,000 distinct CDR3 sequences, around 46% seen once. Only patients with CD8+CD57+ cell expansion on flow cytometry were chosen for sequencing. The source material was sorted CD4+, CD8+, or CD8+CD57+ T cells (not recorded which) from PBMCs. These TCRs come from a human donor with aplastic anemia.

J is TRBJ2-5 and V is TRBV7-2; 10 nucleotides match TRBD2. Trimming removed 10 bases from V and 5 bases from J; junction bases left unmatched: 25. There are 19 residues in the CDR3. Germline V gives CDR1 SGHTA, CDR2 FQGNSA. The CDR3 DNA reads TGTGCCACCAGTGATTTTCAGGATAAAGCGGGGGGGCGAACCGAGACCCAGTACTTC. Amino acids: CATSDFQDKAGGRTETQYF.

The table lists this clonotype with a few counts. The chain links TRBV5-1 to TRBJ2-1, with TRBD2 identical over 10 bases. The CDR3 is made up of 20 amino acids. V lost 4 bases to trimming and J lost 3 bases; unmatched junction nucleotides: 19. Germline V gene lookup returns CDR1 SGHRS and CDR2 YFSETQ. CDR3 nucleotides: TGCGCCAGCAGCCCTGAGACACCAAATCAGCGGGAGGGTGTCTACAATGAGCAGTTCTTC. Translation gives CASSPETPNQREGVYNEQFF.

The chain carries TRBV10-1 and TRBJ2-3; 10 nucleotides align to TRBD2. V shed 8 bases and J 4 bases; nucleotides not matched to a gene: 6. The CDR3 is 14 residues long. Germline V gene lookup returns CDR1 WNHNN and CDR2 SYGVQD (reference sequence). CDR3 sequence reads: CASGTGTSADTQYF. CDR3 DNA sequence: TGCGCCAGCGGTACCGGGACTAGCGCAGATACGCAGTATTTT.

The V and J genes are TRBV7-9 and TRBJ2-1; the match to TRBD1 covers 9 bases. This CDR3 is 15 amino acids long. Germline trimming cut 1 base from V and 8 bases from J; bases unmatched to any gene: 6. Germline-derived CDR1 and CDR2 are SEHNR and FQNEAQ (reference sequence). The CDR3 reads CASSLEGTGYDEQFF. DNA of the CDR3: TGTGCCAGCAGCTTAGAGGGGACAGGGTATGATGAGCAGTTCTTC.

This clonotype came up a few times. Given a much more abundant clone one base away, this may be a read error. The chain has TRBV7-8 and TRBJ1-5, with TRBD1 matching 7 bases. CDR1 and CDR2 (germline): SGHVS, FQNEAQ. This CDR3 has 13 residues. V lost 11 bases, J lost 7 bases, and 11 bases stayed unmatched. CDR3 bases: TGTGCCGGCCGGGACAGAGAAGGCCAGCCCCAGCATTTT. Its translation: CAGRDREGQPQHF.

The V and J genes are TRBV20-1 and TRBJ1-1; D is uncertain. CDR3 length equals 14 residues. In germline, CDR1 is DFQATT, CDR2 SNEGSKA (reference sequence). Trimming took off 6 bases at V and 1 base at J, with 15 bases between the two ends. This CDR3 reads CSAELGLRNTEAFF. CDR3 bases: TGCAGTGCGGAGCTAGGACTCAGGAACACTGAAGCTTTCTTT.

Ten or more counts support this clonotype. V usage is TRBV7-8 and J usage is TRBJ2-5; 9 nucleotides agree with TRBD2. V was pared by 0 bases and J by 2 bases, with 4 bases of the junction left unmatched. The CDR3 has 16 residues. Germline V CDR1 and CDR2: SGHVS, FQNEAQ. CDR3 coding DNA: TGTGCCAGCAGCTTAGCGGAGCGGGAGGAACAAGAGACCCAGTACTTC. Protein: CASSLAEREEQETQYF.

Comments on this clonotype: One end of the junction does not line up with germline, which may come from a read error. This chain connects TRBV20-1 to TRBJ2-1, with 8 bases identical to TRBD2. The CDR3 extends over 16 amino acids. The V gene's germline CDR1 is DFQATT and CDR2 SNEGSKA (reference sequence). CDR3 residues: CSDRPYRASGPSEQFF. CDR3 nucleotides: TGCAGTGATAGACCTTACCGGGCTAGCGGGCCCTCTGAGCAGTTCTTC.

V is TRBV15 and J is TRBJ2-5; D is ambiguous. CDR1 LNHNV and CDR2 YYDKDF come from the germline V gene (reference sequence). The CDR3 loop spans 14 amino acids. V lost 5 bases to trimming and J lost 2 bases, with 12 bases between them. Here the CDR3 DNA reads TGTGCCACCAGCCTGTGGACGCAGCAAGAGACCCAGTACTTC. Its translation: CATSLWTQQETQYF. The complete variable domain, with remaining parts taken from reference TRBV15 and TRBJ2-5, reads DAMVIQNPRYQVTQFGKPVTLSCSQTLNHNVMYWYQQKSSQAPKLLFHYYDKDFNNEADTPDNFQSRRPNTSFCFLDIRSPGLGDTAMYLCATSLWTQQETQYFGPGTRLLVL.

In its sample, this clonotype was seen many times. This chain uses TRBV30 with TRBJ1-6; D remains unclear. The CDR3 has 14 amino acids. CDR1 is GTSNPN, CDR2 SVGIG, per germline (reference sequence). V was cut by 4 bases and J by 3 bases, with 10 bases left in between. The CDR3 DNA follows: TGTGCCTGGACTTCGGGCGGCTATAATTCACCCCTCCACTTT. This translates into CAWTSGGYNSPLHF.

The V call is TRBV20-1, the J call TRBJ2-4, with D tentatively TRBD2 (6 bases). V lost 1 base and J lost 0, with 16 bases in between. Germline V gene data show CDR1 as DFQATT and CDR2 as SNEGSKA (reference sequence). The CDR3 totals 17 residues. CDR3 bases: TGCAGTGCTAGAGTGGCGGGGACTCAACTAGCCAAAAACATTCAGTACTTC. Its protein is CSARVAGTQLAKNIQYF.

The chain couples TRBV5-6 to TRBJ2-7; D is possibly TRBD1 (6 bases). The CDR3 totals 13 residues. CDR1 and CDR2 (germline): SGHDT, YYEEEE. Trimming took 5 bases from V and 0 from J, leaving 9 bases between them. CDR3 sequence reads: CASSTGSSYEQYV. The CDR3 coding sequence is TGTGCCAGCAGTACAGGGAGCTCCTACGAGCAGTACGTC.

The gene calls are TRBV11-3 and TRBJ2-1; 8 bases align to TRBD2. The CDR3 has 14 amino acids. From germline, CDR1 is SGHNT and CDR2 YENEEA. Trimming cost V 2 bases and J 6 bases; bases outside gene matches: 3. The DNA of the CDR3 is TGTGCCAGCAGCTTAACGGGGGGGGTCAATGAGCAGTTCTTC. This translates into CASSLTGGVNEQFF.

As for this clonotype: A clone one base away is much larger, so this may be a read error. V and J are TRBV7-9 and TRBJ1-3; D unresolved. This CDR3 spans 11 amino acids. Germline-derived CDR1 and CDR2 are SEHNR and FQNEAQ (reference sequence). CDR3 sequence reads: CASSPGNTVYF. The CDR3 DNA reads TGTGCCAGCAGCCCTGGAAACACCGTATATTTT.

The chain recombines TRBV24-1 with TRBJ2-3; TRBD2 agrees at 7 bases. Germline trimming cut 5 bases from V and 3 bases from J; bases unmatched to any gene: 4. This CDR3 region has 14 residues. In germline, CDR1 is KGHDR, CDR2 SFDVKD. CDR3 sequence (DNA): TGTGCCACCAGTGGGGGGGGTGGTACAGATACGCAGTATTTT. Protein sequence: CATSGGGGTDTQYF.